Below are 13 T cell receptor beta chains sequenced from a single sample in a study of CXCR3-negative and CXCR3-positive naive CD8 T cells. TRB cDNA was prepared as libraries by UMI-labeled 5' RACE. TCRdb reprocessed the 5' RACE reads and reports one entry per CDR3 protein, with no DNA. Seen in this sample are 100,000 to 150,000 distinct CDR3 sequences; the ten most common clones hold 0.25% to 0.35%. Source material: naive CXCR3- CD8+ T cells from blood. Subset given: CD45RO-CCR7+CD27+CD95- naive CD8+ T cells lacking CXCR3 (TNR3-). Receptors were obtained from a human donor in good health. Some clones in this sample may be carry-over from other donors' samples.

The chain combines TRBV4-3 with TRBJ2-5; the D call from TCRdb, TRBD1, cannot be confirmed without DNA. This CDR3 is 13 amino acids long. Germline CDR1 and CDR2: LGHNA and YSLEER. CDR3 protein: CAGAPGTQETQYF.

This chain connects TRBV20-1 to TRBJ2-7; TCRdb lists TRBD1, though no DNA is available to test this call. The CDR3 runs to 11 residues. Looked up from germline, CDR1 is DFQATT and CDR2 is SNEGSKA (reference sequence). The CDR3: CRLDRSYEQYF.

J is TRBJ2-2 and V is TRBV25-1. Germline lookup yields CDR1 MGHDK and CDR2 SYGVNS. This CDR3 is built from 14 residues. The CDR3 reads CASSESSDTGELFF. The variable domain in full, with the rest retrieved from reference TRBV25-1 and TRBJ2-2, is EADIYQTPRYLVIGTGKKITLECSQTMGHDKMYWYQQDPGMELHLIHYSYGVNSTEKGDLSSESTVSRIRTEHFPLTLESARPSHTSQYLCASSESSDTGELFFGEGSRLTVL.

This sequence joins TRBV5-1 and TRBJ2-5; TCRdb designates TRBD2, a call that cannot be tested without DNA. Germline CDR1 is SGHRS and CDR2 is YFSETQ. This CDR3 is 15 amino acids long. The CDR3 region is CASSPEVGLGETQYF.

The chain couples TRBV2 to TRBJ2-7; the TCRdb D gene call, TRBD2, has no DNA to confirm it. This CDR3 spans 19 amino acids. Per germline, CDR1 SNHLY and CDR2 FYNNEI. The CDR3 protein is CASSDHRNPTGRLAYEQYF.

The chain employs TRBV6-5 and TRBJ1-1. The CDR3 runs to 18 residues. The V gene's germline CDR1 is MNHEY and CDR2 SVGAGI. This chain's CDR3 is CASSYSISTNSMNTEAFF.

This chain links TRBV19 with TRBJ2-2; TCRdb proposes TRBD1, but this gene call is untestable without DNA. The CDR3 length is 15 residues. Germline V gene lookup returns CDR1 LNHDA and CDR2 SQIVND (reference sequence). CDR3 in amino acids: CASSIWDRYTGELFF. Using reference TRBV19 and TRBJ2-2 for the parts outside the CDR3, the full variable domain is DGGITQSPKYLFRKEGQNVTLSCEQNLNHDAMYWYRQDPGQGLRLIYYSQIVNDFQKGDIAEGYSVSREKKESFPLTVTSAQKNPTAFYLCASSIWDRYTGELFFGEGSRLTVL.

This sequence joins TRBV4-2 and TRBJ1-2. CDR1 and CDR2 from the germline V gene are LGHNA and YNFKEQ. CDR3 length equals 15 residues. The CDR3 loop is CASSQDLGGIEGYTF.

This chain connects TRBV5-4 to TRBJ2-7; TCRdb gives TRBD2 as the D gene, but with no DNA this cannot be confirmed. The germline CDR1 and CDR2 sequences are SGHNT and YYREEE (reference sequence). This CDR3 is built from 14 residues. CDR3 amino acids: CASSLSSGSTDQYF.

V gene TRBV6-6 combines with J gene TRBJ2-1. This CDR3 comprises 12 residues. CDR1 is MNHNY and CDR2 is SVGAGI in the germline V gene (reference sequence). The chain's CDR3 is CASSYVSDEQFF.

This sequence joins TRBV7-2 and TRBJ2-7; lacking DNA, the TRBD1 call made by TCRdb goes unchecked. The CDR3 consists of 15 residues. Germline-derived CDR1 and CDR2 are SGHTA and FQGNSA. The CDR3 protein is CASSPTGGASYEQYF.

The CDR3 here is CASSLAPGGSGELFF. The V call is TRBV7-8, the J call TRBJ2-2; TCRdb's D gene call, TRBD2, goes unchecked for lack of DNA. Germline assignment: CDR1 SGHVS and CDR2 FQNEAQ. The CDR3 spans 15 residues.

The rearrangement uses TRBV7-2 and TRBJ2-7; TCRdb calls TRBD2, which cannot be checked without DNA. The CDR3 extends over 15 amino acids. In germline, CDR1 is SGHTA, CDR2 FQGNSA. The CDR3 protein is CASSFGLAGENEQYF.